The entry below gives a single TCR beta chain sequence along with its context. The antigen remains unidentified. The trim removed 6 bases at V and 6 bases at J, leaving 8 bases unmatched. Germline CDR1 MDHEN, CDR2 SYDVKM. This CDR3 has 15 residues. This sample stems from a study of cytomegalovirus exposure and HLA in healthy donors. Study results and caveats: Evidence from a later analysis indicated that most CMV-associated TCR beta chains looked HLA-restricted. Presence/absence analysis assumed near-uniform sequencing depth across donors.

The PCR contained 60 Vbeta and 13 Jbeta primers. Sequencing used immunoSEQ multiplex PCR; TCRdb keeps in-frame clones, though not all of them. The ten most abundant clones cover 0.75% to 1% of a sample with 140,000 or so clones. Input material: PBMCs. The chain employs TRBV28 and TRBJ2-2; the match to TRBD1 covers 9 bases. This clonotype was obtained from a male donor in good health and CMV-seronegative. The DNA of the CDR3 is TGTGCCAGCAGGCCGCTCGGGACAGGGCCCGGGGAGCTGTTTTTT. Translating gives CASRPLGTGPGELFF.